This T cell receptor (beta chain) comes out of a study of blood T cell repertoires in COVID-19. In the authors' workflow: The assay estimated nucleated cells by amplifying reference gene primers. Clones were read by immunoSEQ multiplex PCR, and TCRdb kept only the in-frame ones, dropping some. The DNA was the basis for D and trimming; V, J and clone size are from that table. The sample holds 80,000 to 95,000 clones, 87% seen once. This CDR3 has 13 residues. Germline values: CDR1 SGDLS, CDR2 YYNGEE. V lost 1 base and J lost 6, with 7 bases in between. This clone was seen only a few times. This sequence originates from a human donor in a cohort sampled during active COVID-19. The V call is TRBV9, the J call TRBJ2-2; a weak D match, TRBD2 (6 bases). Sequencing was done on a sample of peripheral blood. This CDR3 reads CASSVRDSGELFF. The CDR3 nucleotides are TGTGCCAGCAGCGTAAGGGACTCCGGGGAGCTGTTTTTT.